This T cell receptor beta chain was obtained from a study of T cell responses to AZD1222 COVID-19 vaccine. The germline CDR1 and CDR2 sequences are MDHEN and SYDVKM. The CDR3 is 13 amino acids. The germline V and J ends were trimmed by 3 bases and 1 base, with 7 bases remaining between them. Assay: immunoSEQ multiplex PCR; the TCRdb copy retains only in-frame clones and omits some. The sample has 85,000 to 90,000 clones; approximately 85% are singletons. This receptor was identified in an adult in good health. The rearrangement links TRBV28 to TRBJ2-7; the D is unclear. The source material was peripheral blood, sampled on day 0 of AZD1222 vaccination. CDR3 sequence reads: CASSLERSYEQYF. Written as DNA, the CDR3 is TGTGCCAGCAGTTTGGAGAGGTCCTACGAGCAGTACTTC.